A single sample gave rise to the 18 T cell receptor beta chains below, sequenced in a study of blood T cell repertoires in COVID-19. Assay used: immunoSEQ multiplex PCR; TCRdb lists only in-frame clones, some missing. The sample lists approximately 150,000 clones, roughly 80% seen once, with about 5% in the top ten. The sample was peripheral blood. These receptors came from a human donor in a cohort sampled during active COVID-19.

This chain joins TRBV4-2 and TRBJ2-5, with TRBD2 matching over 9 bases. CDR3 length: 15 amino acids. V lost 1 base, J lost 4 bases, and 4 bases stayed unmatched. CDR1 and CDR2 (germline): LGHNA, YNFKEQ. This CDR3 reads CASSQALAGVETQYF. Here the CDR3 DNA reads TGTGCCAGCAGCCAAGCGTTAGCGGGAGTAGAGACCCAGTACTTC.

For the CDR3, the DNA is TGTGCCAGCAGCCAAGATTCGTCAGGGGCACACGAGCAGTACGTC. Protein sequence: CASSQDSSGAHEQYV. The J gene is TRBJ2-7, the V gene TRBV3-1 (or the pseudogene TRBV3-2), with a weak D call TRBD1 (6 bases). CDR1 is LGHDT and CDR2 is YNNKEL in the germline V gene (reference sequence). V dropped 0 bases and J dropped 5 bases, with 14 bases sitting between them. The CDR3 is made up of 15 amino acids.

The chain carries TRBV7-6 and TRBJ2-5; weak D call: TRBD1 (6 bases). The CDR3 contains 15 residues. Trimming shortened V by 5 bases and J by 0 bases, and 13 bases separated the two germline ends. The germline gives CDR1 SGHVS, CDR2 FNYEAQ. DNA for the CDR3: TGTGCCAGCAGCCGACAGGACGGCCACCAAGAGACCCAGTACTTC. Translated: CASSRQDGHQETQYF.

As for this clone: Other DNA variants within this sample encode the same CDR3. This sequence joins TRBV3-1 (or the pseudogene TRBV3-2) and TRBJ1-2; 8 nucleotides match TRBD1. Losses at the gene ends were 1 base for V and 4 bases for J; bases not matched to a gene: 2. The germline V gene has CDR1 LGHDT and CDR2 YNNKEL (reference sequence). This CDR3 has 14 amino acids. CDR3 loop: CASSQGGQGYGYTF. In DNA form, the CDR3 reads TGTGCCAGCAGCCAAGGTGGACAGGGCTATGGCTACACCTTC.

The chain carries TRBV5-4 and TRBJ1-6, with 8 bases aligning to TRBD1. The CDR3 has 15 residues. With V trimmed by 4 bases and J by 7 bases, 7 bases remained unmatched. CDR1 is SGHNT and CDR2 is YYREEE in the germline V gene (reference sequence). CDR3 protein: CASSGGTGPNSPLHF. CDR3 coding DNA: TGTGCCAGCAGCGGGGGGACAGGACCGAATTCACCCCTCCACTTT. Drawing the rest from reference TRBV5-4 and TRBJ1-6, the complete variable domain is ETGVTQSPTHLIKTRGQQVTLRCSSQSGHNTVSWYQQALGQGPQFIFQYYREEENGRGNFPPRFSGLQFPNYSSELNVNALELDDSALYLCASSGGTGPNSPLHFGNGTRLTVT.

This clone showed up just a few times. The chain links TRBV20-1 to TRBJ1-1, with TRBD1 matching 10 bases. Germline values: CDR1 DFQATT, CDR2 SNEGSKA (reference sequence). With 3 bases clipped from V and 4 bases from J, the junction kept 5 bases outside the gene matches. The CDR3 length is 14 residues. This CDR3 reads CSASRDRGVTEAFF. The CDR3 region has the DNA TGCAGTGCTAGTAGGGACAGGGGAGTCACTGAAGCTTTCTTT.

V usage is TRBV9 and J usage is TRBJ1-3; D not resolved. With 0 bases removed from V and 1 base from J, the gap between germline ends came to 8 bases. CDR3 size: 15 residues. Germline V gene data show CDR1 as SGDLS and CDR2 as YYNGEE. The DNA for the CDR3 is TGTGCCAGCAGCGTAGAAGCGTATTCTGGAAACACCATATATTTT. Amino acid sequence: CASSVEAYSGNTIYF.

The rearrangement uses TRBV6-5 and TRBJ1-2, with D unresolved. Germline V gives CDR1 MNHEY, CDR2 SVGAGI. The CDR3 is 13 residues long. With 6 bases removed from V and 4 bases from J, the gap between germline ends came to 12 bases. The CDR3 loop is CASSLLGSYGYTF. CDR3 nucleotides: TGTGCCAGCAGCCTACTAGGCAGCTATGGCTACACCTTC.

V is TRBV19 and J is TRBJ2-7, with D uncertain. Germline V gene data show CDR1 as LNHDA and CDR2 as SQIVND (reference sequence). V gave up 5 bases and J gave up 1 base, with 9 bases separating them. The CDR3 covers 13 residues. The CDR3 nucleotides are TGTGCCAGTAGTCCAGGTAAATCCTACGAGCAGTACTTC. It encodes CASSPGKSYEQYF.

The chain has TRBV6-5 and TRBJ1-2; the match to TRBD1 covers 7 bases. This CDR3 comprises 13 residues. The germline V gene encodes CDR1 MNHEY and CDR2 SVGAGI. V lost 6 bases and J lost 4; bases outside the gene matches: 5. The CDR3 nucleotides are TGTGCCAGCAGCGAGAGACAGGGCTATGGCTACACCTTC. Amino acids: CASSERQGYGYTF.

The chain joins TRBV5-4 to TRBJ2-2; 8 positions match TRBD1. V lost 0 bases to trimming and J lost 5 bases; unmatched junction nucleotides: 3. CDR3 size: 15 residues. Germline CDR1 reads SGHNT; CDR2 reads YYREEE (reference sequence). This chain's CDR3 is CASSLARTGTGELFF. CDR3 coding DNA: TGTGCCAGCAGCTTGGCCCGGACAGGGACCGGGGAGCTGTTTTTT.

The chain links TRBV2 to TRBJ1-4, with D hard to call. Germline V gene data show CDR1 as SNHLY and CDR2 as FYNNEI. The germline V and J ends were trimmed by 6 bases and 10 bases, with 15 bases remaining between them. The CDR3 length is 13 residues. CDR3 DNA sequence: TGTGCCAGCAGGGCTACAGATAGCGGAAAACTGTTTTTT. The encoded protein is CASRATDSGKLFF.

J is TRBJ1-1 and V is TRBV28; no definite D call. The CDR3 has 13 amino acids. Germline V gives CDR1 MDHEN, CDR2 SYDVKM. V dropped 4 bases and J dropped 6 bases, with 12 bases sitting between them. In DNA, the CDR3 is TGTGCCAGCAGTTCCCCCTCAGTCGCTGAAGCTTTCTTT. Amino acids: CASSSPSVAEAFF.

This sequence joins TRBV20-1 and TRBJ1-1, with 8 nucleotides matching TRBD1. Germline loops: CDR1 DFQATT, CDR2 SNEGSKA (reference sequence). The V gene end was trimmed by 3 bases and the J gene end by 11 bases; junction bases not matched to a gene: 8. This CDR3 is 12 amino acids long. Here the CDR3 reads CSASPDRVEAFF. In DNA, the CDR3 is TGCAGTGCTAGTCCGGACAGGGTGGAGGCTTTCTTT.

This chain uses TRBV28 with TRBJ2-2, with 7 bases fitting TRBD1. The J segment lost 0 bases and the V segment lost 10 bases, leaving 8 bases of the junction unmatched. CDR1 is MDHEN, CDR2 SYDVKM, per germline. The CDR3 runs to 15 residues. CDR3 in DNA: TGTGCCACCACACAGGGGTCTGCGAACACCGGGGAGCTGTTTTTT. Its translation: CATTQGSANTGELFF.

This clone was detected only a few times. The V gene is TRBV11-2, the J gene TRBJ2-7, with D possibly matching TRBD1 (6 bases). Per the germline V gene, CDR1 is SGHAT and CDR2 is FQNNGV. With 10 bases removed from V and 0 bases from J, the gap between germline ends came to 13 bases. The CDR3 covers 13 residues. CDR3 nucleotide sequence: TGTGCCACTTCGGTAGGGGGCTCCTACGAGCAGTACTTC. It codes for CATSVGGSYEQYF.

This clone was recorded only once. The rearrangement links TRBV28 to TRBJ2-3; 7 positions match TRBD2. The CDR3 spans 14 residues. The V and J ends lost 2 bases and 5 bases, in that order; junction bases with no gene match: 4. Germline V lookup: CDR1 MDHEN, CDR2 SYDVKM. In DNA, the CDR3 is TGTGCCAGCAGTTTAGCGGGAGAAAGAGATACGCAGTATTTT. It codes for CASSLAGERDTQYF.

The chain employs TRBV7-2 and TRBJ1-2; D might be TRBD1 (6 bases). V lost 5 bases and J 5 bases, leaving 21 bases between the germline ends. CDR3 length: 16 residues. Germline V gene sequence: CDR1 SGHTA, CDR2 FQGNSA. For the CDR3, the DNA is TGTGCCAGCAGCCGGGGGGGGCCAGGGGTAGGATATGGCTACACCTTC. Amino acids: CASSRGGPGVGYGYTF.